The T cell receptor (beta chain) under discussion was sequenced for a study of blood T cell repertoires in COVID-19 (dated by TCRdb to the early 2020s). At the level of the whole study: Samples covering the acute and convalescent phases of COVID-19 were provided by collaborators in the United States, Italy and Spain. Where available, HLA class I and class II types were obtained from metadata supplied by the sample provider rather than from assay-based typing. The repertoires were released in a freely available public database meant as a resource for research on the immune response to SARS-CoV-2. The material from the prospective study consisted of cDNA or gDNA derived from T cells, B-cell-depleted T cells, or PBMCs. Nearly every sample came with metadata listing a de-identified subject ID, COVID-19 status, age in years and sex. The dataset comprised deeply sampled blood TCRbeta repertoires from subjects exposed to, actively infected with, or recovered from COVID-19. The samples were drawn from two sources: the first 160 participants of the ongoing ImmuneRACE study, and fewer than 1,500 subjects contributed by 6 global collaborators.

The germline V gene (reference sequence) sets CDR1 to GTSNPN and CDR2 to SVGIG. From the cysteine through the phenylalanine, the CDR3 covers 13 amino acids. Only CDR3 DNA remains: 39 bases, in frame from the first base. V loses 0 bases of germline sequence and J loses 14 bases, and the interval between the two ends is 14 bases. Concerning this clone: Its antigen remains unidentified. No clone much larger than this one lies a single base away; base qualities are absent.

TCRbeta CDR3 regions were amplified from genomic DNA using the immunoSEQ Assay, a bias-controlled multiplex PCR. Per the authors' processing: Nucleated cell counts per sample were estimated from amplification of reference gene primers within the assay. Sequence reads were collapsed and filtered to measure the absolute abundance of every unique TCRbeta CDR3 rearrangement. For each sample, productive Simpson clonality was calculated as the square root of Simpson's diversity index across productive rearrangements. TCRdb's version of the immuneACCESS table is confined to in-frame rearrangements and falls short of the full clone set. An unresolved V gene accounts for under half of the shortfall where checked; the remainder is of unknown origin. V and J calls and clone size come straight from that table; D and trimming were deduced from the DNA. Counted in this sample were tens of thousands of clones; under 85% of them appeared once. About an eighth of the sample lies in the top ten.

Paper-wide results and their limitations: Clinical and demographic metadata were provided uncurated, with the amount varying by source and participant.

At one collaborating source in Seattle, patients were enrolled during active infection and were followed longitudinally through the course of disease. The collaborating institutions used their own protocols to collect whole blood in K2EDTA tubes. For TCRbeta analysis, collaborators shipped samples as frozen whole blood, isolated PBMCs, or DNA extracted from either of those sample types. The sample taken for sequencing was peripheral blood. This clonotype was sampled from a man aged 50-60 years with COVID-19, enrolled during active disease. The rearranged segments are TRBV30 and TRBJ1-6; the D gene is not confidently resolved. For the CDR3, the sequence is CAWSVAQLGALHF. The DNA sequence reads TGTGCCTGGAGTGTAGCGCAGCTCGGGGCCCTCCACTTT. Here the CDR3 is joined to the reference TRBV30 and TRBJ1-6 genes, and the full variable domain is: SQTIHQWPATLVQPVGSPLSLECTVEGTSNPNLYWYRQAAGRGLQLLFYSVGIGQISSEVPQNLSASRPQDRQFILSSKKLLLSDSGFYLCAWSVAQLGALHFGNGTRLTVT.